These T cell receptor beta chains were read from a single sample in a study of beta chain features in type 1 diabetes. Method: immunoSEQ multiplex PCR; TCRdb's copy keeps in-frame clones and lacks some. The sample has around 250,000 clones; approximately 20% are singletons. The source material was naive CD4+ T cells from blood. The source of these receptors is a woman between 40 and 50 years old with type 1 diabetes. The CDR3 runs from the conserved cysteine through the conserved F or W. Fields, in order: J gene, V gene, D gene, clone size, CDR3 protein. D genes are given only for firm matches. Rows give clone size only sometimes, using once, few, many, or a class for an expanded clone.

j_gene: TRBJ1-1
v_gene: TRBV7-8
d_gene: -
abundance: few
CDR3aa: CASSTDTNTEAFF

j_gene: TRBJ2-7
v_gene: TRBV11-2
d_gene: -
abundance: few
CDR3aa: CASSLRAGAYEQYF

j_gene: TRBJ1-4
v_gene: TRBV5-1
d_gene: TRBD1
abundance: few
CDR3aa: CASSLEGAGREKLFF

j_gene: TRBJ1-1
v_gene: TRBV29-1
d_gene: TRBD1
abundance: -
CDR3aa: CSVEGGTGGNTEAFF

j_gene: TRBJ2-7
v_gene: TRBV28
d_gene: TRBD2
abundance: -
CDR3aa: CASSATSGTFYEQYF

j_gene: TRBJ1-2
v_gene: TRBV5-4
d_gene: -
abundance: few
CDR3aa: CASSRGRNYGYTF

j_gene: TRBJ1-5
v_gene: TRBV29-1
d_gene: TRBD1
abundance: few
CDR3aa: CSVEGTGDQPQHF

j_gene: TRBJ1-5
v_gene: TRBV4-3
d_gene: -
abundance: -
CDR3aa: CASSQDPAGTQPQHF

j_gene: TRBJ1-2
v_gene: TRBV5-4
d_gene: TRBD1
abundance: -
CDR3aa: CASSFGTGMDLGYTF

j_gene: TRBJ1-4
v_gene: TRBV7-9
d_gene: -
abundance: -
CDR3aa: CASSATRGATNEKLFF

j_gene: TRBJ1-1
v_gene: TRBV29-1
d_gene: TRBD1
abundance: -
CDR3aa: CSVRTGTDTEAFF

j_gene: TRBJ1-5
v_gene: TRBV5-1
d_gene: TRBD1
abundance: few
CDR3aa: CASSSGGGNQPQHF

j_gene: TRBJ1-1
v_gene: TRBV4-3
d_gene: -
abundance: -
CDR3aa: CASSQEVRGRTEAFF

j_gene: TRBJ1-6
v_gene: TRBV5-4
d_gene: -
abundance: few
CDR3aa: CASSLDSGSPLHF

j_gene: TRBJ1-5
v_gene: TRBV18
d_gene: -
abundance: few
CDR3aa: CASSPYRDNQPQHF